This T cell receptor beta chain stems from a study of PD-1 blockade in mismatch repair-deficient tumors. Study context: Patients had 12 to 13 mismatch repair-deficient cancer types and were previously treated and progressing.

Produced via immunoSEQ multiplex PCR; TCRdb's table is partial and in-frame only. This sample has roughly 130,000 clones; about 88% occur once, and the top ten carry 10% to 15%. The V gene end was trimmed by 3 bases and the J gene end by 1 base; junction bases not matched to a gene: 5. CDR1 and CDR2 from the germline V gene are MNHEY and SMNVEV (reference sequence). The CDR3 has 15 amino acids. This clonotype originated in an adult with mismatch repair-deficient cancer. This material consisted of peripheral blood, taken about 17 months after starting pembrolizumab. The chain is built from TRBV27 and TRBJ2-5; 7 bases fit TRBD2. The CDR3: CASSLAGAVQETQYF. CDR3 in DNA: TGTGCCAGCAGTTTGGCGGGAGCCGTCCAAGAGACCCAGTACTTC.